This is a list of T cell receptor beta chains from one sample in a study of blood T cell repertoires in COVID-19. Profiling relied on immunoSEQ multiplex PCR, and the TCRdb table lists in-frame clones only, not all of them. The sample records under 250,000 clones, around 85% being singletons. Sequencing was performed on peripheral blood. The receptors derive from a woman of 80 years or more with acute or convalescent COVID-19. The conserved cysteine and the conserved F or W are not part of the CDR3 here.

TRBV5-1,ASSLAVPSGYNEQF
TRBV19,ASTSGYTGELF
TRBV3-1/TRBV3-2,ASSHLLSTGGEADTQY
TRBV18,ASSQGRSAYNSPLH
TRBV27,ASSLLPSGREFHEQF
TRBV4-1,ASSRRDNLNTEAF
TRBV28,ASRTQGANEKLF
TRBV28,ASSGTAEGGYGYT
TRBV5-1,ASSGGGGLETQY
TRBV13,ASSLEPDRGRETQY
TRBV11-2,ASSLDIAGAANEQF
TRBV9,ASSLSENYGYT
TRBV7-7,ASSLQQETQY
TRBV18,ASSPVESSYNSPLH
TRBV15,ATSRDQGRTYEQY
TRBV18,ASSRRDLQGVNFGKLF
TRBV15,ATSRVPSDEQY
TRBV14,ASSQDYAGELF
TRBV7-2,ASSSSWGGQGNEQF
TRBV4-2,ASSLTSGSTDTQY
TRBV19,ASSGLPGNTIY
TRBV24-1,ATSDLRRGGNEQF
TRBV28,ASSARGTGNVKNIQY
TRBV30,AWSVEGDQPQH
TRBV27,ASSRQGDYEQY
TRBV27,ASSSQGGWGEAF
TRBV19,ASTWTGFPDNYGYT
TRBV28,ASSTPTGNYGYT